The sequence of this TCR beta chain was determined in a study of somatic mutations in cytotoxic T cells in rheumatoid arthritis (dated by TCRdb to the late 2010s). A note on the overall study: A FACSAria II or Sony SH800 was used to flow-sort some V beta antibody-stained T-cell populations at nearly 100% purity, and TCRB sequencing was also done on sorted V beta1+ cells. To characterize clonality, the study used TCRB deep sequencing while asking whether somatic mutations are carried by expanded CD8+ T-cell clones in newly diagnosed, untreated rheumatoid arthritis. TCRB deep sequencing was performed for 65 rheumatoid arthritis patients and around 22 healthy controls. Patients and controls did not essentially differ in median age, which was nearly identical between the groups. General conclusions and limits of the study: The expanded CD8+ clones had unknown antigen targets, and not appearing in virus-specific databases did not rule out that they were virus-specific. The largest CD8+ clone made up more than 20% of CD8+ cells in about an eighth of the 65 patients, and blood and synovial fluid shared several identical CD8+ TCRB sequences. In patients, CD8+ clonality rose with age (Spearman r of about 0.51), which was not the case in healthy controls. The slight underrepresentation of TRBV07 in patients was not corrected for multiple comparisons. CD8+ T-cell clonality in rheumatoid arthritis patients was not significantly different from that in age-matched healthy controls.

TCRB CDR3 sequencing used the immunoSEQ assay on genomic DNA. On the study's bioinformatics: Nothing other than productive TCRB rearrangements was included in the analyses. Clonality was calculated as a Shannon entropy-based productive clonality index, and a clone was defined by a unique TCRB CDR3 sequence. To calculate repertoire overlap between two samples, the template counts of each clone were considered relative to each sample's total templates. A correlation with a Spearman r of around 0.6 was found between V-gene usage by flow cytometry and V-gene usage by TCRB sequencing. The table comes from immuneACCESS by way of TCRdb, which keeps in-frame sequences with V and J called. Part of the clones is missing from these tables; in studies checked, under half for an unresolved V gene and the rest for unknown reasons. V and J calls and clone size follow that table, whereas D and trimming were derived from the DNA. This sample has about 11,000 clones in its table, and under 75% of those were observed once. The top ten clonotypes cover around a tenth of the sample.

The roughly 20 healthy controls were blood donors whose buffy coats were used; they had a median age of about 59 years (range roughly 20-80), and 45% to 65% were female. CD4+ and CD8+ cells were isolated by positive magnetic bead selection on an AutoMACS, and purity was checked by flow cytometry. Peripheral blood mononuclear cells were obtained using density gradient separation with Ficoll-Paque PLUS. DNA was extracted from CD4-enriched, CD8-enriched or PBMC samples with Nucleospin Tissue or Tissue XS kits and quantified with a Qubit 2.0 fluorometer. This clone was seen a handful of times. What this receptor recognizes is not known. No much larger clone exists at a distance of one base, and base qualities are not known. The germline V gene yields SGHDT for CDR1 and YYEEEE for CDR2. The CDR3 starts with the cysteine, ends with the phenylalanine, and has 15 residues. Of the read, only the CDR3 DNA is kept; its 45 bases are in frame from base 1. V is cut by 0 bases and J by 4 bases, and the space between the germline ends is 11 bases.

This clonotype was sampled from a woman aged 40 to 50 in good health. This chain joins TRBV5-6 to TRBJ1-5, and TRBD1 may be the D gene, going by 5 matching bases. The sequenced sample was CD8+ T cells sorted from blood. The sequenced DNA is TGTGCCAGCAGCTTGGGGCAGGGAACAAATCAGCCCCAGCATTTT. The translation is CASSLGQGTNQPQHF.